A single sample gave rise to the 30 T cell receptor beta chains below, sequenced in a study of T cells in Graves' hyperthyroidism and ophthalmopathy. The source material, RNA transcripts, was used to amplify TCR beta CDR3 regions. Initially, a first-round RT-PCR of the TCR CDR3 employed the HTBI primer set. TCRdb re-analysed the multiplex PCR reads in MiXCR, keeping a single row per CDR3 protein. The data show 300,000 to 500,000 distinct CDR3 sequences, over 11% seen once. Sequenced: blood. The origin of the receptors is a man aged 50 to 60 with Graves' ophthalmopathy.

This clonotype has ten or more counts. The chain employs TRBV2 and TRBJ2-3; 8 bases agree with TRBD1. Germline V gene sequence: CDR1 SNHLY, CDR2 FYNNEI. The CDR3 runs 15 residues. With V trimmed by 5 bases and J by 3 bases, 7 bases remained unmatched. CDR3 amino acids: CASSHRQGTTDTQYF. CDR3 sequence (DNA): TGTGCCAGCAGTCACAGACAGGGGACGACAGATACGCAGTATTTT.

This clonotype was counted only a few times. V is TRBV6-4 and J is TRBJ1-6; D may be TRBD1 (5 bases). Germline-derived CDR1 and CDR2 are MRHNA and SNTAGT. The length of the CDR3 is 14 residues. V was trimmed by 6 bases and J by 5 bases, leaving 11 bases between them. The CDR3 DNA reads TGTGCCAGCAGGCGGGAGACAGATAATTCACCCCTCCACTTT. Translated: CASRRETDNSPLHF.

This clonotype was detected ten times or more. V is TRBV11-2 and J is TRBJ2-7; D uncertain. V was clipped by 5 bases and J by 2 bases, with 10 bases between them. CDR3 size: 13 residues. Germline CDR1 and CDR2: SGHAT and FQNNGV. CDR3 amino acids: CASSAERPYEQYF. CDR3 bases: TGTGCCAGCAGCGCAGAAAGGCCCTACGAGCAGTACTTC.

This clonotype turned up a few times. V and J are TRBV20-1 and TRBJ2-2; TRBD2 agrees at 13 bases. Germline-derived CDR1 and CDR2 are DFQATT and SNEGSKA (reference sequence). The J segment lost 0 bases and the V segment lost 0 bases, leaving 4 bases of the junction unmatched. The CDR3 is 18 residues long. CDR3 DNA sequence: TGCAGTGCTAGAGACGGGACTAGCGGGGTAGCGAACACCGGGGAGCTGTTTTTT. Its protein product is CSARDGTSGVANTGELFF.

The table lists this clonotype with a few counts. J is TRBJ2-6 and V is TRBV14; D gene unclear. Germline V gives CDR1 SGHDN, CDR2 FVKESK. The CDR3 loop spans 14 amino acids. V was shortened by 4 bases and J by 0 bases, with 4 bases between the two germline ends. CDR3: CASSRRSGANVLTF. CDR3 bases: TGTGCCAGCAGCCGGCGCTCTGGGGCCAACGTCCTGACTTTC.

This clonotype was seen many times. The chain couples TRBV5-1 to TRBJ2-1; TRBD1 agrees at 10 bases. The V and J ends lost 0 bases and 7 bases, in that order; junction bases with no gene match: 1. The CDR3 extends over 14 amino acids. Germline CDR1 is SGHRS and CDR2 is YFSETQ. Here the CDR3 reads CASSLGQGANEQFF. The CDR3 DNA reads TGCGCCAGCAGCTTGGGACAGGGGGCAAATGAGCAGTTCTTC. Supplemented by reference TRBV5-1 and TRBJ2-1, the full variable domain reads KAGVTQTPRYLIKTRGQQVTLSCSPISGHRSVSWYQQTPGQGLQFLFEYFSETQRNKGNFPGRFSGRQFSNSRSEMNVSTLELGDSALYLCASSLGQGANEQFFGPGTRLTVL.

At least ten counts were recorded for this clonotype. The rearrangement links TRBV20-1 to TRBJ2-5, with 7 positions matching TRBD1. CDR3 length equals 13 residues. Germline values: CDR1 DFQATT, CDR2 SNEGSKA (reference sequence). Unmatched junction bases numbered 8, after V lost 5 bases and J lost 5 bases. The CDR3, as DNA: TGCAGTGCTGGCTACCAGGGGGACGAGACCCAGTACTTC. Translated: CSAGYQGDETQYF.

This clonotype was found many times. At one end, the junction sequence differs from germline, possibly due to a read error. The rearrangement uses TRBV5-1 and TRBJ2-1, with 11 positions matching TRBD2. This CDR3 has 15 residues. Germline V CDR1 and CDR2: SGHRS, YFSETQ. The CDR3 DNA follows: TGTGCCAGCAGCCTAACTAGCGGGAGCTACAATGAGCAGTTCTTC. Protein sequence: CASSLTSGSYNEQFF.

Of note for this clonotype: A much larger clone differs by one base, so this may be a read error. The gene calls are TRBV6-2 or TRBV6-3 and TRBJ2-5; 11 bases align to TRBD1. The germline gives CDR1 MNHEY, CDR2 SVGEGT. The CDR3 extends over 13 amino acids. CDR3 nucleotides: TGTGCCTGCAGTTCGGACAGGGGGCTTGTTCGGTACTTC. Residues: CACSSDRGLVRYF.

The CDR3 DNA reads TGTGCCACAAGGGACGCCATAGGGGGCTACACCTTC. Protein sequence: CATRDAIGGYTF. The rearrangement links TRBV28 to TRBJ1-2; D might be TRBD1 (5 bases). The CDR3 extends over 12 amino acids. Germline-derived CDR1 and CDR2 are MDHEN and SYDVKM. Trimming removed 10 bases at V and 8 bases at J, with 17 bases between.

This clonotype was seen more than once but under ten times. The rearrangement joins TRBV11-1 to TRBJ2-1; D not certain. The CDR3 is 15 residues long. Germline V gene data show CDR1 as SGHAT and CDR2 as FQDESV (reference sequence). V dropped 3 bases and J dropped 6 bases, with 15 bases sitting between them. CDR3: CASSFFRKTGNEQFF. DNA for the CDR3: TGTGCCAGCAGCTTCTTCAGGAAAACGGGCAATGAGCAGTTCTTC.

The CDR3 loop reads CASSVVSGRANEQFF. CDR3 DNA sequence: TGTGCCAGCAGCGTAGTTAGCGGGAGGGCCAATGAGCAGTTCTTC. The gene calls are TRBV9 and TRBJ2-1; 11 positions match TRBD2. CDR1 SGDLS and CDR2 YYNGEE come from the germline V gene. The CDR3 totals 15 residues. The junction had 2 bases not matched to a gene; V was cut back by 0 bases and J by 6 bases.

This clonotype was seen at least ten times. CDR3 residues: CATSDRGRGNQPQHF. The CDR3 region has the DNA TGTGCCACCAGTGATCGGGGGCGAGGCAATCAGCCCCAGCATTTT. The chain joins TRBV24-1 to TRBJ1-5; tentatively, D is TRBD1 (6 bases). V was pared by 3 bases and J by 2 bases, with 10 bases between. Germline CDR1 reads KGHDR; CDR2 reads SFDVKD. The CDR3 has 15 residues.

This clonotype was detected only a few times. The chain is built from TRBV15 and TRBJ1-4; TRBD1 is a possible D gene (6 bases). This CDR3 is built from 12 residues. V was pared by 1 base and J by 12 bases, with 9 bases between. Germline V CDR1 and CDR2: LNHNV, YYDKDF (reference sequence). The CDR3 DNA reads as TGTGCCACCAGCAGAGCCCACAGGGAACTGTTTTTT. Translated: CATSRAHRELFF.

In its sample, this clonotype was seen a few times. J is TRBJ2-2 and V is TRBV5-1; 15 bases fit TRBD2. With V trimmed by 3 bases and J by 0 bases, 6 bases remained unmatched. The CDR3 runs to 19 residues. CDR1 and CDR2 (germline): SGHRS, YFSETQ. The CDR3 loop is CASSSGLAGGTANTGELFF. DNA for the CDR3: TGCGCCAGCAGCTCAGGACTAGCGGGAGGGACGGCGAACACCGGGGAGCTGTTTTTT.

This clonotype was counted between two and nine times. V usage is TRBV7-2 and J usage is TRBJ2-2, with D unresolved. Per germline, CDR1 SGHTA and CDR2 FQGNSA. The length of the CDR3 is 16 residues. V was trimmed by 1 base and J by 7 bases, leaving 16 bases between them. CDR3 region: CASSLVVQLLNGELFF. CDR3 DNA: TGTGCCAGCAGCTTAGTGGTGCAGTTACTCAACGGGGAGCTGTTTTTT. The full variable domain, completed using reference TRBV7-2 and TRBJ2-2, is GAGVSQSPSNKVTEKGKDVELRCDPISGHTALYWYRQSLGQGLEFLIYFQGNSAPDKSGLPSDRFSAERTGGSVSTLTIQRTQQEDSAVYLCASSLVVQLLNGELFFGEGSRLTVL.

This clonotype was picked up many times. This chain joins TRBV30 and TRBJ2-7; D perhaps matches TRBD1 (6 bases). The CDR3 runs 13 residues. V lost 1 base and J lost 6, with 13 bases in between. From germline, CDR1 is GTSNPN and CDR2 SVGIG (reference sequence). The CDR3 DNA reads as TGTGCCTGGAGTGATGGCAGGGGATTCGAGCAGTACTTC. It codes for CAWSDGRGFEQYF.

The V call is TRBV19, the J call TRBJ1-5; the match to TRBD1 covers 7 bases. Germline V gene lookup returns CDR1 LNHDA and CDR2 SQIVND (reference sequence). The trim removed 7 bases at V and 5 bases at J, leaving 5 bases unmatched. This CDR3 region has 13 residues. The CDR3 loop is CASTDDRDQPQHF. The CDR3 DNA sequence: TGTGCCAGTACCGACGACAGGGATCAGCCCCAGCATTTT.

J is TRBJ1-4 and V is TRBV14; 8 bases match TRBD1. The CDR3 sequence is 14 residues long. The trim removed 3 bases at V and 8 bases at J, leaving 5 bases unmatched. Germline V gene sequence: CDR1 SGHDN, CDR2 FVKESK. The CDR3: CASSHAGGREKLFF. The CDR3 coding sequence is TGTGCCAGCAGCCATGCAGGGGGCAGAGAAAAACTGTTTTTT.

This clonotype was recorded at least ten times. The genes are TRBV2 and TRBJ2-1; a weak D match, TRBD2 (6 bases). Trimming cost V 7 bases and J 4 bases, with 14 bases left between them. The CDR3 loop spans 14 amino acids. The V gene's germline CDR1 is SNHLY and CDR2 FYNNEI. Here the CDR3 reads CASNSGGIYNEQFF. Here the CDR3 DNA reads TGTGCCAGCAATAGCGGAGGGATTTACAATGAGCAGTTCTTC.

With respect to this clonotype: One end of the junction is discordant with germline, which a read error may explain. V usage is TRBV28 and J usage is TRBJ2-2, with D unclear. The CDR3 spans 13 residues. CDR1 MDHEN and CDR2 SYDVKM come from the germline V gene. The CDR3 sequence is CASSFRNTEELFF. CDR3 DNA sequence: TGTGCCAGCAGTTTTAGGAACACCGAGGAGCTGTTTTTT.

This clonotype was observed many times. This chain joins TRBV5-1 and TRBJ2-6; a weak D match, TRBD2 (6 bases). CDR3 size: 16 residues. V was clipped by 0 bases and J by 2 bases, with 9 bases between them. Germline-derived CDR1 and CDR2 are SGHRS and YFSETQ. The CDR3 DNA follows: TGCGCCAGCAGCTTGGCCGGAGGGGCTGGGGCCAACGTCCTGACTTTC. This encodes CASSLAGGAGANVLTF. Complete variable domain (other parts from reference TRBV5-1 and TRBJ2-6): KAGVTQTPRYLIKTRGQQVTLSCSPISGHRSVSWYQQTPGQGLQFLFEYFSETQRNKGNFPGRFSGRQFSNSRSEMNVSTLELGDSALYLCASSLAGGAGANVLTFGAGSRLTVL.

This chain joins TRBV20-1 and TRBJ2-1; 7 bases agree with TRBD2. The CDR3 spans 12 residues. Trimming took 7 bases from V and 3 from J; bases not matched to a gene: 3. Germline CDR1 DFQATT, CDR2 SNEGSKA (reference sequence). CDR3 residues: CSELADYNEQFF. DNA of the CDR3: TGCAGTGAGCTAGCGGACTACAATGAGCAGTTCTTC.

This clonotype appeared many times. The chain combines TRBV6-1 with TRBJ1-2, with a possible D match to TRBD1 (5 bases). CDR1 is MNHNS and CDR2 is SASEGT in the germline V gene. The CDR3 loop spans 13 amino acids. V gave up 5 bases and J gave up 7 bases, with 14 bases separating them. The CDR3 loop is CASSTPLGGGYTF. CDR3 nucleotides: TGTGCCAGCAGTACACCGTTGGGGGGTGGCTACACCTTC.

J is TRBJ1-1 and V is TRBV12-3 or TRBV12-4, with 7 nucleotides matching TRBD1. Losses at the gene ends were 6 bases for V and 1 base for J; bases not matched to a gene: 8. The CDR3 is made up of 15 amino acids. CDR3 amino acids: CASRPGGDGNTEAFF. The CDR3 DNA is TGTGCCAGCAGGCCAGGGGGGGACGGGAACACTGAAGCTTTCTTT.

This clonotype was found a few times. The chain couples TRBV2 to TRBJ1-2; TRBD1 might be the D (5 bases). The CDR3 is 15 amino acids. Germline CDR1 and CDR2: SNHLY and FYNNEI. Trimming took 2 bases from V and 4 from J, leaving 14 bases between them. As DNA, the CDR3 is TGTGCCAGCAGTGAATTGGGCAGGGTGGGCTATGGCTACACCTTC. Translated: CASSELGRVGYGYTF.

This clonotype was recorded many times. The rearrangement links TRBV7-2 to TRBJ2-3, with 8 positions matching TRBD2. The V gene's germline CDR1 is SGHTA and CDR2 FQGNSA. The CDR3 spans 16 residues. The trim removed 5 bases at V and 2 bases at J, leaving 9 bases unmatched. The CDR3 loop reads CASSVTSGDPTDTQYF. In DNA form, the CDR3 reads TGTGCCAGCAGCGTCACTAGCGGAGACCCCACAGATACGCAGTATTTT. Full variable domain (missing parts from reference TRBV7-2 and TRBJ2-3): GAGVSQSPSNKVTEKGKDVELRCDPISGHTALYWYRQSLGQGLEFLIYFQGNSAPDKSGLPSDRFSAERTGGSVSTLTIQRTQQEDSAVYLCASSVTSGDPTDTQYFGPGTRLTVL.

This clonotype was recorded many times. This sequence joins TRBV11-2 and TRBJ1-2; TRBD1 aligns across 9 bases. V was pared by 3 bases and J by 5 bases, with 7 bases of the junction left unmatched. Germline CDR1 is SGHAT and CDR2 is FQNNGV. The CDR3 has 15 residues. This chain's CDR3 is CASSFPGQGWYGYTF. CDR3 in DNA: TGTGCCAGCAGCTTTCCGGGACAGGGATGGTATGGCTACACCTTC.

This clonotype was seen a few times. The rearrangement joins TRBV14 to TRBJ2-5, with D perhaps matching TRBD2 (5 bases). This CDR3 contains 17 residues. Trimming shortened V by 0 bases and J by 2 bases, and 16 bases separated the two germline ends. Germline assignment: CDR1 SGHDN and CDR2 FVKESK. The DNA of the CDR3 is TGTGCCAGCAGCCAAGATTGGTCGACCAGCGGACAAGAGACCCAGTACTTC. It encodes CASSQDWSTSGQETQYF.

The chain employs TRBV4-1 and TRBJ2-5, with TRBD1 matching 10 bases. CDR1 and CDR2 (germline): MGHRA, YSYEKL. The ends lost 5 bases at V and 4 bases at J; junction bases unmatched: 7. CDR3 length: 15 residues. CDR3 protein: CASSLDRGVRETQYF. The CDR3 nucleotides read TGCGCCAGCAGCTTGGACAGGGGGGTTCGAGAGACCCAGTACTTC.